Shown below are 13 T cell receptor beta chains from a single sample sequenced in a study of CXCR3-negative and CXCR3-positive naive CD8 T cells. Libraries were UMI-labeled 5' RACE TRB cDNA. From its re-call of the 5' RACE reads, TCRdb lists each CDR3 protein once, without DNA. This repertoire comprises under 8,000 distinct CDR3 sequences; its ten largest clones make up almost 1.5%. The sequenced sample was naive CXCR3- CD8+ T cells from blood. Subset given: CD45RO-CCR7+CD27+CD95- naive CD8+ T cells lacking CXCR3 (TNR3-). The receptor set was obtained from a human donor in good health. Some clones in this sample may be carry-over from other donors' samples.

The CDR3 loop reads CASRKLATNKTGELFF. The genes are TRBV21-1 and TRBJ2-2; TCRdb's D gene call, TRBD2, goes unchecked for lack of DNA. TRBV21-1 is noted as a pseudogene. This CDR3 region has 16 residues.

CDR3 amino acids: CASSTRAGGSPLNF. The gene calls are TRBV13 and TRBJ1-6; TCRdb names TRBD1, which stays unverified in the absence of DNA. CDR1 PRHDT and CDR2 FYEKMQ come from the germline V gene (reference sequence). The length of the CDR3 is 14 residues.

This clonotype is identified as medium-sized from frequency. The chain uses TRBV25-1 and TRBJ2-5; no DNA is available, so the TRBD1 call from TCRdb remains unchecked. Germline V gene lookup returns CDR1 MGHDK and CDR2 SYGVNS. This CDR3 comprises 11 residues. The chain's CDR3 is CASSQGGHKYF. The variable domain in full, completed from reference TRBV25-1 and TRBJ2-5, reads EADIYQTPRYLVIGTGKKITLECSQTMGHDKMYWYQQDPGMELHLIHYSYGVNSTEKGDLSSESTVSRIRTEHFPLTLESARPSHTSQYLCASSQGGHKYFGPGTRLLVL.

The chain uses TRBV3-1 and TRBJ2-7; TCRdb outputs TRBD1, but without DNA this stays unchecked. The CDR3 length is 14 residues. Germline lookup yields CDR1 LGHDT and CDR2 YNNKEL (reference sequence). CDR3 protein: CASSQVYRVDEQYF.

By frequency, this clonotype is medium-sized. The chain joins TRBV21-1 to TRBJ1-4. TRBV21-1 corresponds to a pseudogene. CDR3 size: 14 residues. CDR3 amino acids: CASRQGPTNEKLFF.

The CDR3 here is CASSLGQREQHTGELFF. The chain combines TRBV5-1 with TRBJ2-2; TCRdb returns TRBD2, unconfirmable since there is no DNA. The V gene's germline CDR1 is SGHRS and CDR2 YFSETQ. The CDR3 is 17 residues long.

The rearrangement uses TRBV18 and TRBJ2-5. CDR3 size: 13 residues. Germline CDR1 is KGHSH and CDR2 is LQKENI. CDR3: CASSPPVVETQYF.

This clonotype shows up as medium-sized by frequency. The chain couples TRBV29-1 to TRBJ2-7. Germline V gene sequence: CDR1 SQVTM, CDR2 ANQGSEA. The CDR3 runs 12 residues. The CDR3 sequence is CSVVGQAYEQYF.

V is TRBV12-3 or TRBV12-4 and J is TRBJ1-1. The CDR3 sequence is 12 residues long. CDR3 loop: CASSSGGAEAFF.

This chain links TRBV29-1 with TRBJ2-7. Germline V gives CDR1 SQVTM, CDR2 ANQGSEA. This CDR3 has 15 amino acids. CDR3 protein: CSVEVSRYLSYEQYF.

This chain links TRBV29-1 with TRBJ2-7. The CDR3 runs 14 residues. Germline V gene lookup returns CDR1 SQVTM and CDR2 ANQGSEA. CDR3 residues: CSVGKPDSSYEQYF.

This clonotype is identified as medium-sized from frequency. The J gene is TRBJ2-1, the V gene TRBV29-1; TCRdb proposes TRBD1, but this gene call is untestable without DNA. The CDR3 spans 13 residues. Germline V gives CDR1 SQVTM, CDR2 ANQGSEA. CDR3 loop: CSVVGVSSGEQFF.

This clonotype registers medium-sized (0.01 to 0.1%) by frequency. The rearrangement joins TRBV18 to TRBJ2-3; no DNA is available, so the TRBD1 call from TCRdb remains unchecked. CDR3 length: 15 residues. CDR1 is KGHSH and CDR2 is LQKENI in the germline V gene. This CDR3 is CASSPGSGRTDTQYF.